This T cell receptor (beta chain) was identified in a study of CD8 T cells in ankylosing spondylitis. This clonotype showed up many times. Its antigen is as yet unknown. The CDR3 runs 12 residues. The V gene's germline CDR1 is DFQATT and CDR2 SNEGSKA (reference sequence). The V end was cut by 6 bases, the J end by 2 bases, with 11 bases between. 5'-RACE, quantitative and with molecular barcodes, yielded the TCR beta libraries. TCRdb re-derived calls from the 5' RACE reads in MiXCR, one entry per CDR3 protein. Of about 210,000 distinct CDR3 sequences listed, approximately 8.4% are singletons. Study-wide points: Matched synovial fluid from ankylosing spondylitis patients was reported to be enriched for disease-linked clones. Past studies reported some motif variants in reactive arthritis synovial fluid and blood.

The clonotype comes from a female donor with ankylosing spondylitis or in good health (not recorded which). Material: blood, either unsorted or a sorted T cell fraction (not recorded which). V usage is TRBV20-1 and J usage is TRBJ2-7; no clear D gene. This chain's CDR3 is CSASPGTYEQYF. As DNA, the CDR3 is TGCAGTGCCTCACCAGGAACCTACGAGCAGTACTTC.